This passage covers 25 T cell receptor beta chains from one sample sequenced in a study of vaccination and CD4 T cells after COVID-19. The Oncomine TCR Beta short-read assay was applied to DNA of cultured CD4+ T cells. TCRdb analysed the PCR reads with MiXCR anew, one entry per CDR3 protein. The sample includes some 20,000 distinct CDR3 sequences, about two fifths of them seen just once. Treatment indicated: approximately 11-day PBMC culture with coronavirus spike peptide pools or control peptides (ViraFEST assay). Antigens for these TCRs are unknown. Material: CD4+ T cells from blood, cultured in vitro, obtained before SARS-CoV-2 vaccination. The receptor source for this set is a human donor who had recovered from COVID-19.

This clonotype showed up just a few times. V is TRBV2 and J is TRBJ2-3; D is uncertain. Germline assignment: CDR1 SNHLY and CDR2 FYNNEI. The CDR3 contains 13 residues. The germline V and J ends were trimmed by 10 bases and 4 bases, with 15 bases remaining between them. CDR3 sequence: CATKTDGADTQYF. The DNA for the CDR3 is TGTGCCACCAAGACGGATGGGGCAGATACGCAGTATTTT.

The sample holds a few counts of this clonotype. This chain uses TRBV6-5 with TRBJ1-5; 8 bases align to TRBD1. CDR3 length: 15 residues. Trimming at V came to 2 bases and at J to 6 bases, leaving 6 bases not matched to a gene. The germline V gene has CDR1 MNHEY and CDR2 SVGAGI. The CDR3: CASSYETGAVQPQHF. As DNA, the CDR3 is TGTGCCAGCAGTTACGAGACAGGGGCCGTTCAGCCCCAGCATTTT.

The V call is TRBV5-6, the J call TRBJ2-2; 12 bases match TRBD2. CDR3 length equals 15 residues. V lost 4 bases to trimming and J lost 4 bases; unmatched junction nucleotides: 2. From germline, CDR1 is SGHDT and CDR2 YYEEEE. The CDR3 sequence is CASSPSGRVTGELFF. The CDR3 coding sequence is TGTGCCAGCAGCCCTAGCGGGAGGGTCACCGGGGAGCTGTTTTTT.

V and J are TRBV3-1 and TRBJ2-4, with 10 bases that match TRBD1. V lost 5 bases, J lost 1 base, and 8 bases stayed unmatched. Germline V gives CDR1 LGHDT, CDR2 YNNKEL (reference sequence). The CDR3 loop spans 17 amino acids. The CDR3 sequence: CASSSPGTGAAKNIQYF. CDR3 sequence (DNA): TGTGCCAGCAGCAGCCCCGGGACAGGGGCGGCCAAAAACATTCAGTACTTC. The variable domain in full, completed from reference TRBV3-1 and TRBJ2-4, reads DTAVSQTPKYLVTQMGNDKSIKCEQNLGHDTMYWYKQDSKKFLKIMFSYNNKELIINETVPNRFSPKSPDKAHLNLHINSLELGDSAVYFCASSSPGTGAAKNIQYFGAGTRLSVL.

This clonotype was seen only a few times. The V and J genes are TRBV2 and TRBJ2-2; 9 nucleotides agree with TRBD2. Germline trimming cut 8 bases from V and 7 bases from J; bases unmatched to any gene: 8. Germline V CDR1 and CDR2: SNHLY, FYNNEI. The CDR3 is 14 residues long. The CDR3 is CASGGLAGSGELFF. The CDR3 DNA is TGTGCCAGCGGTGGCCTAGCGGGGAGCGGGGAGCTGTTTTTT.

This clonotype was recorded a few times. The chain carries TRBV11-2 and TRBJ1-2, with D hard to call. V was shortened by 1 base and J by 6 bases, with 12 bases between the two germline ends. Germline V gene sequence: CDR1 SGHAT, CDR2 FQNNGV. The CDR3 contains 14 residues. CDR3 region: CASSLGGISNGYTF. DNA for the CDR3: TGTGCCAGCAGCTTAGGAGGGATCAGCAATGGCTACACCTTC.

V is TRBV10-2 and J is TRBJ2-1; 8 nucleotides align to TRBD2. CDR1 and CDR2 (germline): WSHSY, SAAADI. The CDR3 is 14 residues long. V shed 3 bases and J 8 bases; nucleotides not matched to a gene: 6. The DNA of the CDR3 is TGCGCCAGCAGTGACCCAGCGGGAGTGGATGAGCAGTTCTTC. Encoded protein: CASSDPAGVDEQFF.

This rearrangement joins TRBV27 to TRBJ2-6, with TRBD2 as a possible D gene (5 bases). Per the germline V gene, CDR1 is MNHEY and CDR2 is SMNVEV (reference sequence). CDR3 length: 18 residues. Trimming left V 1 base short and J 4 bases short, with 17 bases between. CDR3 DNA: TGTGCCAGCAGTTTATTCGGCGTTTGGGGAGCCGGGGCCAACGTCCTGACTTTC. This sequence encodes CASSLFGVWGAGANVLTF.

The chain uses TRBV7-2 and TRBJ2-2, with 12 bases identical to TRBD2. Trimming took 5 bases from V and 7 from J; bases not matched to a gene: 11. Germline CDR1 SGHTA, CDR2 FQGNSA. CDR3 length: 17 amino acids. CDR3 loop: CASSPRLAGEYGGELFF. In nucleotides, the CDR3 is TGTGCCAGCAGCCCTAGACTAGCGGGAGAGTATGGCGGGGAGCTGTTTTTT.

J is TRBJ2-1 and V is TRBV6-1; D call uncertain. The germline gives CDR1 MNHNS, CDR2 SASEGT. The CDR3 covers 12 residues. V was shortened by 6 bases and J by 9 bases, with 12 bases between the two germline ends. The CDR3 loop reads CASRQLVGEQFF. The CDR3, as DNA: TGTGCCAGCAGACAACTTGTGGGTGAGCAGTTCTTC.

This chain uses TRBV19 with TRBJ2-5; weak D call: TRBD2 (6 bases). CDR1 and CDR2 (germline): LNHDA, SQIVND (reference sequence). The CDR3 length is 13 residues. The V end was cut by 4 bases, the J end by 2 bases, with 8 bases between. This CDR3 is CASSTTRQETQYF. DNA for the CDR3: TGTGCCAGTAGTACGACTAGACAAGAGACCCAGTACTTC.

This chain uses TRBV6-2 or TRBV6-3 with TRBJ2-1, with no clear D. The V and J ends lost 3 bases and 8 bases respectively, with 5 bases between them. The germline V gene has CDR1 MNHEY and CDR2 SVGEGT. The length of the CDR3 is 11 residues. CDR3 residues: CASSYIDEQFF. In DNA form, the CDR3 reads TGTGCCAGCAGTTATATAGATGAGCAGTTCTTC.

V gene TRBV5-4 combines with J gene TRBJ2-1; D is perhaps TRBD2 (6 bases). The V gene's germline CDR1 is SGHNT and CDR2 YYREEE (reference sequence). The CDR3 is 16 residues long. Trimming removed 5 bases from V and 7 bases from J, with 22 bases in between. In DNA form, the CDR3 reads TGTGCCAGCAGATGGGGCTTGGCGGGGCCCTTTAATGAGCAGTTCTTC. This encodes CASRWGLAGPFNEQFF.

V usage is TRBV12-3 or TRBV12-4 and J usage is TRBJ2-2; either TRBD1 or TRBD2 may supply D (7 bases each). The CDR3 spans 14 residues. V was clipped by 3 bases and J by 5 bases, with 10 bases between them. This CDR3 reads CASSFQGGTGELFF. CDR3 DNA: TGTGCCAGCAGTTTTCAGGGGGGGACCGGGGAGCTGTTTTTT.

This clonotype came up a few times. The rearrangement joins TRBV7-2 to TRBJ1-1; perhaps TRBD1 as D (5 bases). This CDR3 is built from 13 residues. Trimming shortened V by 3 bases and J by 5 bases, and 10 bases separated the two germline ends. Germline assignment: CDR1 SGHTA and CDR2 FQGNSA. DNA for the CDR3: TGTGCCAGCAGCTTTCAGGGTACGACTGAAGCTTTCTTT. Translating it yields CASSFQGTTEAFF.

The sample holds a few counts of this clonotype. CDR3 sequence (DNA): TGCAGTGCTAGAGCGGGACAGATCACTGAAGCTTTCTTT. This translates into CSARAGQITEAFF. The chain is built from TRBV20-1 and TRBJ1-1, with 7 bases fitting TRBD1. Germline CDR1 reads DFQATT; CDR2 reads SNEGSKA (reference sequence). This CDR3 has 13 amino acids. The V segment lost 1 base and the J segment 4 bases; nucleotides outside the gene matches: 3.

CDR3 sequence: CASSHRDRNYEQYF. The CDR3 bases are TGTGCCAGCAGCCACCGGGACAGAAACTACGAGCAGTACTTC. This chain links TRBV7-9 with TRBJ2-7, with 7 positions matching TRBD1. The germline CDR1 and CDR2 sequences are SEHNR and FQNEAQ (reference sequence). Trimming removed 5 bases from V and 3 bases from J; junction bases left unmatched: 7. CDR3 length equals 14 residues.

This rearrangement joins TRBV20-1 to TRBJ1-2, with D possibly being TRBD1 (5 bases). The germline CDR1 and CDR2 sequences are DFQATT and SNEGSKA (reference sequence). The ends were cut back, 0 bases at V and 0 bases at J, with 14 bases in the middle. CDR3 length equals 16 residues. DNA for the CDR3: TGCAGTGCTAGAGATGAGGGGAGAAGACCTAACTATGGCTACACCTTC. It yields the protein CSARDEGRRPNYGYTF.

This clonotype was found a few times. Written as DNA, the CDR3 is TGTGCCAGCAGTTTAGCCCTTAACTATGGCTACACCTTC. Protein product: CASSLALNYGYTF. The chain uses TRBV12-3 or TRBV12-4 and TRBJ1-2, with no clear D. Between the trimmed V and J ends, which lost 0 bases and 1 base, there was a span of 3 bases. The CDR3 covers 13 residues.

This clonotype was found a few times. CDR3 sequence: CASSPQDGPYGYTF. The CDR3 nucleotides read TGTGCCAGCAGCCCCCAGGACGGCCCGTATGGCTACACCTTC. The chain combines TRBV11-2 with TRBJ1-2; unclear D gene. V was clipped by 5 bases and J by 5 bases, with 15 bases between them. The CDR3 has 14 residues. Looked up from germline, CDR1 is SGHAT and CDR2 is FQNNGV.

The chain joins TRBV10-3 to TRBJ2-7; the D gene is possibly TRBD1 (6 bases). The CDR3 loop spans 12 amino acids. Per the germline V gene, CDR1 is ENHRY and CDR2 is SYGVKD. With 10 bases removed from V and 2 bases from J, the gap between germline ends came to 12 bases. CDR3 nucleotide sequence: TGTGCCACGAAGGACAGCCCCTACGAGCAGTACTTC. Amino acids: CATKDSPYEQYF.

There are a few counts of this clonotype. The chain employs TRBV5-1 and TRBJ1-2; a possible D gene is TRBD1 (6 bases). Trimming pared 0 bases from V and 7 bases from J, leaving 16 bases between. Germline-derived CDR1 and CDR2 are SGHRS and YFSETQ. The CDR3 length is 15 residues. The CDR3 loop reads CASSLDGRGLGGYTF. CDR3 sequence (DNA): TGCGCCAGCAGCTTGGACGGCAGGGGATTGGGTGGCTACACCTTC.

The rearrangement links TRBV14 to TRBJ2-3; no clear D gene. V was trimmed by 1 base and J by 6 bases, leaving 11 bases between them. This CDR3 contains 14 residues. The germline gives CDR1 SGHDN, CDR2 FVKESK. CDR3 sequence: CASSQVRSGDTQYF. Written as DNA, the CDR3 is TGTGCCAGCAGCCAAGTTCGCAGTGGGGATACGCAGTATTTT.

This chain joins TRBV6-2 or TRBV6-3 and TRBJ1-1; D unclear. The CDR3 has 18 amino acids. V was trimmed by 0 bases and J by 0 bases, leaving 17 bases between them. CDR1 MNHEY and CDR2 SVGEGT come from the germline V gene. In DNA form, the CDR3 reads TGTGCCAGCAGTTACTCCACGGTGGGCGACCCCATGAACACTGAAGCTTTCTTT. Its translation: CASSYSTVGDPMNTEAFF.

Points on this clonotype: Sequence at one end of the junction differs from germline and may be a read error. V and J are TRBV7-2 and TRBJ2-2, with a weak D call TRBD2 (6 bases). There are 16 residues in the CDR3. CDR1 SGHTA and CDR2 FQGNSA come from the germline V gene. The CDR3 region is CASSLAVGRDPGGLFF. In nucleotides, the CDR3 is TGTGCCAGCAGCTTAGCGGTGGGGCGGGACCCCGGGGGGCTGTTTTTT.